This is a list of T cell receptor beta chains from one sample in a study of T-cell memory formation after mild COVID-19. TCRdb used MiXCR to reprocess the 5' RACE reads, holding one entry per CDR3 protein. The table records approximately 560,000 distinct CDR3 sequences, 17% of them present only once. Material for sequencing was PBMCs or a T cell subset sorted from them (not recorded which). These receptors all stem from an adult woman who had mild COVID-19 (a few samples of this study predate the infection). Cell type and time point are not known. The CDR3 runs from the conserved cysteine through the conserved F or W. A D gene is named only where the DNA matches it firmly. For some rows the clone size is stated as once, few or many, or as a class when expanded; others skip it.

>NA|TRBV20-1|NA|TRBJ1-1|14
CSAPVSLMNTEAFF
TGCAGTGCCCCCGTGTCCCTTATGAACACTGAAGCTTTCTTT
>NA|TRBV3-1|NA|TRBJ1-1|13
CATRDNRYTEAFF
TGTGCCACCAGAGACAACAGGTACACTGAAGCTTTCTTT
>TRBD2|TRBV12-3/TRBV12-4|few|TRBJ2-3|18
CASSLFLAGGVTTDTQYF
TGTGCCAGCAGTTTATTTCTAGCGGGAGGGGTAACCACAGATACGCAGTATTTT
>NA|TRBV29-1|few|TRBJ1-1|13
CSVEDDLNTEAFF
TGCAGCGTTGAAGATGATTTGAACACTGAAGCTTTCTTT
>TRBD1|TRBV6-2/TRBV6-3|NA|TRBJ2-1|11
CATRLAGTAFF
TGTGCCACCCGTCTGGCCGGGACAGCGTTCTTC
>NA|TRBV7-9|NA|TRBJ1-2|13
CASSSAALYGYTF
TGTGCCAGCAGCTCCGCAGCGCTCTATGGCTACACCTTC
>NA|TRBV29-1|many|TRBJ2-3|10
CSGWEDTQYF
TGCAGCGGATGGGAGGATACGCAGTATTTT
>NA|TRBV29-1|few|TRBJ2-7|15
CSVEDRRGGLYEQYF
TGCAGCGTTGAGGACCGTCGTGGCGGGTTATACGAGCAGTACTTC
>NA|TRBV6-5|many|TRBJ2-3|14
CASSRGSSTDTQYF
TGTGCCAGCAGTCGAGGCTCTAGCACAGATACGCAGTATTTT
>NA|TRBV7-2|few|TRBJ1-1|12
CASSYLEGAAFF
TGTGCCAGCAGCTACCTCGAAGGGGCAGCTTTCTTT
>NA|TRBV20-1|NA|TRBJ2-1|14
CSAEKGQQNNEQFF
TGCAGTGCCGAGAAAGGACAGCAAAACAATGAGCAGTTCTTC
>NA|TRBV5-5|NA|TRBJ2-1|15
CASSGLGPRQNGEFF
TGTGCCAGCAGCGGCTTGGGACCGCGACAGAACGGAGAGTTCTTC
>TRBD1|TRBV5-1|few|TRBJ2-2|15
CASHPGTGGTGELFF
TGCGCCAGTCACCCTGGGACAGGGGGCACCGGGGAGCTGTTTTTT
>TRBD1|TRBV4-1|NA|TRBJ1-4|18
CASSQAPGQGATNEKLFF
TGCGCCAGCAGCCAAGCCCCGGGACAGGGGGCAACTAATGAAAAACTGTTTTTT
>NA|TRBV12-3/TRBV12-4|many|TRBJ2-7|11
CASSFGDEQYF
TGTGCCAGCAGTTTCGGGGACGAGCAGTACTTC
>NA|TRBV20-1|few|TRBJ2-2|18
CSASRSPVPGSNTGELFF
TGCAGTGCTAGCCGGAGCCCGGTCCCAGGAAGCAACACCGGGGAGCTGTTTTTT
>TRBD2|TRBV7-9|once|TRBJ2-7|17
CASSSGLAGGRNYEQYF
TGTGCCAGCAGCTCAGGACTAGCGGGAGGGCGAAATTACGAGCAGTACTTC
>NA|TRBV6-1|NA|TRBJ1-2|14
CASSDARGSYGYTF
TGTGCCAGCAGCGACGCTAGGGGAAGCTATGGCTACACCTTC
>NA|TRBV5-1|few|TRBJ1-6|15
CASSLGTTYNSPLHF
TGCGCCAGCAGCCTGGGGACAACTTATAATTCACCCCTCCACTTT
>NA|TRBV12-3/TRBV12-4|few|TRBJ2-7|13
CASSFRSSYEQYF
TGTGCCAGCAGTTTCAGGAGCTCCTACGAGCAGTACTTC
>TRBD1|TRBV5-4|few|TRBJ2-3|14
CASSPDRAADTQYF
TGTGCCAGCAGCCCGGACAGGGCGGCAGATACGCAGTATTTT
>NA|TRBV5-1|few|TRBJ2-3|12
CASSTSADTQYF
TGCGCCAGCAGCACCTCGGCAGATACGCAGTATTTT
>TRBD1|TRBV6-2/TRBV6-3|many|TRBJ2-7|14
CASSRSGQGYEQYF
TGTGCCAGCAGTCGAAGCGGACAGGGCTACGAGCAGTACTTC